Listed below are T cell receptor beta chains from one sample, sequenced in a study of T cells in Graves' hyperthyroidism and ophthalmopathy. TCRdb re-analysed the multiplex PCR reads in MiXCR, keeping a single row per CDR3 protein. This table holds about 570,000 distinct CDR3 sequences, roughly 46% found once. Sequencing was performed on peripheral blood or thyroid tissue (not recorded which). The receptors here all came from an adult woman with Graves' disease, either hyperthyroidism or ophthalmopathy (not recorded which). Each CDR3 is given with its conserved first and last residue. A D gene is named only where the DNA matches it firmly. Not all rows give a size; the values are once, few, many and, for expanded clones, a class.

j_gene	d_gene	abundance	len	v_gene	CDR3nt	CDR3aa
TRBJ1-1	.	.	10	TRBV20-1	TGCAGTGCTAGAGATACTGCAGCTTTCTTT	CSARDTAAFF
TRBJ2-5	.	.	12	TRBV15	TGTGCCACCAGCAGAGGTGTCGAGACCCAGTACTTC	CATSRGVETQYF
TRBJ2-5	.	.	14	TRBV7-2	TGTGCCAGCAGTCCGGACTTCACCGGAGAGACCCAGTACTTC	CASSPDFTGETQYF
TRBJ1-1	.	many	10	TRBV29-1	TGCAGCGTTGTGACGCCTGAAGCTTTCTTT	CSVVTPEAFF
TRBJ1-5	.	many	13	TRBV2	TGTGCCAGCAGAGAGAGAACAGGGCAGCCCCAGCATTTT	CASRERTGQPQHF
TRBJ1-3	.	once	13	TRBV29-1	TGCAGCGTTGTACTTCGCTCTGGAAACACCATATATTTT	CSVVLRSGNTIYF
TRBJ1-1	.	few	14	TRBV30	TGTGCCTGGAGTGTGGGGGCCTATGACACTGAAGCTTTCTTT	CAWSVGAYDTEAFF
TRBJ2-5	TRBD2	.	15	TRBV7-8	TGTGCCAGCAGCCGTAGCGGGAGGGGAGTGGAGACCCAGTACTTC	CASSRSGRGVETQYF
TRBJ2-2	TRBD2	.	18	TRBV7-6	TGTGCCAGCAGCTTAGCCGGGGGGGGGATTACGAACACCGGGGAGCTGTTTTTT	CASSLAGGGITNTGELFF
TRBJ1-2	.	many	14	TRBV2	TGTGCCAGCAGTGAGTCAGCGGGACCCAATGGCTACACCTTC	CASSESAGPNGYTF
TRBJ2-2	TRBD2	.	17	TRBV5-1	TGCGCCAGCAGCTTGGTGACTAGCGGGAGATTAGGCGGGGAGCTGTTTTTT	CASSLVTSGRLGGELFF
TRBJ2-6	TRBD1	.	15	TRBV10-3	TGTGCCATCAGCGAGACAGGGGCTGGGGCCAACGTCCTGACTTTC	CAISETGAGANVLTF
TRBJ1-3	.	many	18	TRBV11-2	TGTGCCAGCAGCACCCACCCGCGGGGACTCACTGCTTCAAACACCATATATTTT	CASSTHPRGLTASNTIYF
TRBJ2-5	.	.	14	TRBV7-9	TGTGCCAGCAGCTTAGAAGGTTTTCGGGCGACCCAGTACTTC	CASSLEGFRATQYF
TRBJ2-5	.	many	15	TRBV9	TGTGCCAGCAGCGTAGGTCGAGCCAGAGGAGAGACCCAGTACTTC	CASSVGRARGETQYF
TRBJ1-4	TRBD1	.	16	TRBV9	TGTGCCAGCAGCCAATGGGACAGCCAGGAGGATGAAAAACTGTTTTTT	CASSQWDSQEDEKLFF
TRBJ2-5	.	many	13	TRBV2	TGTGCCAGCATTCGGGGGCCCCAAGAGACCCAGTACTTC	CASIRGPQETQYF
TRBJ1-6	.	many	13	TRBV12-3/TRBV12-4	TGTGCCAGCAGTACCTTGAGGAATTCACCCCTCCACTTT	CASSTLRNSPLHF
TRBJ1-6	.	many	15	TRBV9	TGTGCCAGCAGCGTAGGGGACATGCGAAATTCACCCCTCCACTTT	CASSVGDMRNSPLHF
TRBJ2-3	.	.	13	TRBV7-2	TGTGCCAGCAGCTTAGGCGCAACAGATACGCAGTATTTT	CASSLGATDTQYF
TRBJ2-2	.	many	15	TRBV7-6	TGTGCCACTTCCACCCTTTGGGGGAACACCGGGGAGCTGTTTTTT	CATSTLWGNTGELFF
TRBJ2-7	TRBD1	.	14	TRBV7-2	TGTGCCAGCGAGAGGGACAGTGGAGGCTACGAGCAGTACTTC	CASERDSGGYEQYF
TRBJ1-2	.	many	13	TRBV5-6	TGTGCCAGCAGCCTACCCGCAGGGCCTGGCTACACCTTC	CASSLPAGPGYTF
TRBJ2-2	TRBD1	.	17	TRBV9	TGTGCCAGCAGCGTAGATGGACAGGGGCAGAACACCGGGGAGCTGTTTTTT	CASSVDGQGQNTGELFF
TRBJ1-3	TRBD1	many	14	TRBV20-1	TGCAGTGCTACTGAGGGGGCTTCTGGAAACACCATATATTTT	CSATEGASGNTIYF
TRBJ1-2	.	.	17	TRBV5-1	TGCGCCAGCAGCTTGGGGGGGTTCACAGGGCTCTCCTATGGCTACACCTTC	CASSLGGFTGLSYGYTF